Listed below are T cell receptor beta chains from one sample, sequenced in a study of T-cell memory formation after mild COVID-19. Each CDR3 protein gets one entry after TCRdb re-called the 5' RACE reads with MiXCR. The sample has more than 80,000 distinct CDR3 sequences; about 17% are singletons. The sample was PBMCs or a T cell subset sorted from them (not recorded which). These receptors all stem from an adult woman who had mild COVID-19 (a few samples of this study predate the infection). Cell type and time point are not known. The CDR3 runs from the conserved cysteine through the conserved F or W. Fields, in order: CDR3 DNA, CDR3 protein, CDR3 length, V gene, D gene, J gene, clone size. D genes are given only for firm matches. Clone size is stated in some rows and not others, as once, few, many or a class when expanded.

TGTGCCAGCAGCCAGTTGAGGTCTAGGCAGCCCCAGCATTTT | CASSQLRSRQPQHF | 14 | TRBV7-8 | - | TRBJ1-5 | few
TGTGCCAGCAGCTTACTAGGTGGAGGTGAGGTCATTCAGTACTTC | CASSLLGGGEVIQYF | 15 | TRBV13 | - | TRBJ2-4 | few
TGTGCCAGCAGCGCAAGCGGGGAAGGGTCCTACAATGAGCAGTTCTTC | CASSASGEGSYNEQFF | 16 | TRBV7-3 | TRBD2 | TRBJ2-1 | few
TGTGCCAGCAGTGACCGGGGGGAGCAGTACTTC | CASSDRGEQYF | 11 | TRBV12-3/TRBV12-4 | - | TRBJ2-7 | -
TGCAGTGCTCTTGGACAGAGCTCCTACGAGCAGTACTTC | CSALGQSSYEQYF | 13 | TRBV20-1 | - | TRBJ2-7 | -
TGTGCCAGCAGCTTGAGTGGACTAGCGGGAGCCGGTGAGCAGTTCTTC | CASSLSGLAGAGEQFF | 16 | TRBV5-6 | TRBD2 | TRBJ2-1 | few
TGTGCCAGCAGCTGGGGACCGCGGTTAGGAGCTTTCTTT | CASSWGPRLGAFF | 13 | TRBV7-3 | - | TRBJ1-1 | few
TGTGCCAGCAGCTTGACAGGGGGTACCGGGGAGCTGTTTTTT | CASSLTGGTGELFF | 14 | TRBV7-6 | TRBD1 | TRBJ2-2 | few
TGCGCCAGCAGCCACGGACTAGCGGGAGATTCCTTCTCCTACGAGCAGTACTTC | CASSHGLAGDSFSYEQYF | 18 | TRBV4-3 | TRBD2 | TRBJ2-7 | -
TGTGCCAGCAGCTTTGCAGCGGGAGTTAGCTACGAGCAGTACTTC | CASSFAAGVSYEQYF | 15 | TRBV11-2 | TRBD2 | TRBJ2-7 | few
TGCGCCAGCAGCCCCCGGGAAGCAGGGATGAACACTGAAGCTTTCTTT | CASSPREAGMNTEAFF | 16 | TRBV23-1 | - | TRBJ1-1 | few
TGTGCCAGCAGTACTAGGACAGCAGCCTACGAGCAGTACTTC | CASSTRTAAYEQYF | 14 | TRBV12-3/TRBV12-4 | - | TRBJ2-7 | -
TGCAGTGCTAGGCCGACAGGGGGCTCGTACGAGCAGTACTTC | CSARPTGGSYEQYF | 14 | TRBV20-1 | TRBD1 | TRBJ2-7 | -
TGTGCCAGCAGCCAGTTGGACAATCAGCCCCAGCATTTT | CASSQLDNQPQHF | 13 | TRBV25-1 | - | TRBJ1-5 | few
TGTGCCAGCGGGGACAGGGATTTGGTGAGGACTGAAGCTTTCTTT | CASGDRDLVRTEAFF | 15 | TRBV19 | TRBD1 | TRBJ1-1 | -
TGTGCCAGCAGCCAGTCGGACAGAGTTCGCTATGGCTACACCTTC | CASSQSDRVRYGYTF | 15 | TRBV3-1 | - | TRBJ1-2 | few
TGCGCCAGCAGCGGAAGCTCTGGGGCCAACGTCCTGACTTTC | CASSGSSGANVLTF | 14 | TRBV5-1 | - | TRBJ2-6 | few
TGTGCCAGCAGCGGGGGCACGGGGAACACCGGGGAGCTGTTTTTT | CASSGGTGNTGELFF | 15 | TRBV12-3/TRBV12-4 | - | TRBJ2-2 | -
TGTGCCAGCAGCCAGGAGCGGGGGTACAATGAGCAGTTCTTC | CASSQERGYNEQFF | 14 | TRBV7-6 | TRBD2 | TRBJ2-1 | -
TGTGCCAGCAGCCCCGGCCCGGGGGGCAGCAATCAGCCCCAGCATTTT | CASSPGPGGSNQPQHF | 16 | TRBV12-3/TRBV12-4 | - | TRBJ1-5 | few
TGTGCCAGCAGCGTAGGTGTGGGGGATGAGCAGTTCTTC | CASSVGVGDEQFF | 13 | TRBV9 | - | TRBJ2-1 | -
TGTGCCAGCAGCTTGGTTGTCATCACAGATACGCAGTATTTT | CASSLVVITDTQYF | 14 | TRBV5-6 | - | TRBJ2-3 | once
TGCGCCAGCGGAACCGGGACAGGTGCCTACGAGCAGTACTTC | CASGTGTGAYEQYF | 14 | TRBV5-1 | TRBD1 | TRBJ2-7 | few
TGCGCCAGCAGCCAATCCTCCGGGACAGGGAATCAGCCCCAGCATTTT | CASSQSSGTGNQPQHF | 16 | TRBV4-1 | TRBD1 | TRBJ1-5 | few
TGTGCCACAGAAGCCGGGGGGCCTTTATTC | CATEAGGPLF | 10 | TRBV2 | - | TRBJ2-1 | -
TGCGCCAGCAGCCAAGAGTGGACCCAGGGACACGAGCAGTACTTC | CASSQEWTQGHEQYF | 15 | TRBV4-1 | - | TRBJ2-7 | few
TGTGCCGTCCGGGGGGCCAAACCCAGCTCCTACAATGAGCAGTTCTTC | CAVRGAKPSSYNEQFF | 16 | TRBV2 | - | TRBJ2-1 | few
TGTGCCAGCAGCCCCCGGCAGCGGGAGACATGGGAGCAGTACTTC | CASSPRQRETWEQYF | 15 | TRBV7-9 | TRBD2 | TRBJ2-7 | few
TGTGCCAGCAGAGCCGAGGCGGGGGGCTCCTACGAGCAGTACTTC | CASRAEAGGSYEQYF | 15 | TRBV6-1 | TRBD2 | TRBJ2-7 | -
TGTGCCAGCAGTTACTCGTCAGGGCCACTTGCTGAAGCTTTCTTT | CASSYSSGPLAEAFF | 15 | TRBV6-5 | - | TRBJ1-1 | -
TGCGCCAGCAGCTTGCTCCCTTCGAACGAGCAGTACTTC | CASSLLPSNEQYF | 13 | TRBV5-1 | - | TRBJ2-7 | few
TGTGCCAGCAGCTCCTCCCTTTCCGGCGAGCAGTACTTC | CASSSSLSGEQYF | 13 | TRBV7-2 | - | TRBJ2-7 | -
TGTGCCAGCAGCGCATCGGGCACAGAGCAGTTCTTC | CASSASGTEQFF | 12 | TRBV5-4 | - | TRBJ2-1 | few
TGCGCCAGCAGCCAAGATTCGGGACTCCACCGCACAGATACGCAGTATTTT | CASSQDSGLHRTDTQYF | 17 | TRBV4-1 | - | TRBJ2-3 | -
TGTGCCAGCAGCTTGTCGTCCGGTGGCATTCAGTACTTC | CASSLSSGGIQYF | 13 | TRBV7-7 | - | TRBJ2-4 | -
TGTGCCAGCAGCTTGGGACACCGGGACAGGGGAAGTTATGGCTACACCTTC | CASSLGHRDRGSYGYTF | 17 | TRBV5-8 | TRBD1 | TRBJ1-2 | -
TGTGCCATCAGTGATCGGGGACTAGCGGGAGTTGGTAACGAGCAGTACTTC | CAISDRGLAGVGNEQYF | 17 | TRBV10-3 | TRBD2 | TRBJ2-7 | few
TGCAGCGTTCGGGAGGAATCCTATGGCTACACCTTC | CSVREESYGYTF | 12 | TRBV29-1 | - | TRBJ1-2 | -
TGCGCCAGCAGCTTACCCCGGGACAGGGGGACCTACGAGCAGTACTTC | CASSLPRDRGTYEQYF | 16 | TRBV5-1 | TRBD1 | TRBJ2-7 | few
TGTGCCAGCAGCTTGGCCGGGACAGGGCATGGCTACACCTTC | CASSLAGTGHGYTF | 14 | TRBV5-4 | TRBD1 | TRBJ1-2 | few
TGTGCCAGCAGTCCTAGGACAGTACAAGGGACCGGGGAGCTGTTTTTT | CASSPRTVQGTGELFF | 16 | TRBV27 | - | TRBJ2-2 | -
TGTGCCAGCAGCTCTGGGTCCTCCTACGAGCAGTACTTC | CASSSGSSYEQYF | 13 | TRBV7-9 | - | TRBJ2-7 | many
TGTGCCAGCAGTTTAGACAGGGGGCGGAATTCACCCCTCCACTTT | CASSLDRGRNSPLHF | 15 | TRBV12-3/TRBV12-4 | TRBD1 | TRBJ1-6 | -
TGTGCCAGCAGCTTCAGGGTTTTGCGGGAGGGGAACACAGATACGCAGTATTTT | CASSFRVLREGNTDTQYF | 18 | TRBV7-6 | TRBD2 | TRBJ2-3 | few
TGTGCCAGCAGCTTAGATCCAGTGGCGGAGACCCAGTACTTC | CASSLDPVAETQYF | 14 | TRBV7-6 | - | TRBJ2-5 | few
TGTGCCACCAGTGACCATGGACAGGAAGCTTTCTTT | CATSDHGQEAFF | 12 | TRBV24-1 | - | TRBJ1-1 | few
TGTGCCAGCAGTCCCATGGCGGGGGTAGTGGAGACCCAGTACTTC | CASSPMAGVVETQYF | 15 | TRBV12-3/TRBV12-4 | TRBD2 | TRBJ2-5 | few
TGTGCCAGCAGCTTGGGTCACCCGGGACTAGAACAAAACATTCAGTACTTC | CASSLGHPGLEQNIQYF | 17 | TRBV5-5 | TRBD2 | TRBJ2-4 | many
TGTGCCAGCTTAGCGACGGAGTCCTACGAGCAGTACTTC | CASLATESYEQYF | 13 | TRBV7-9 | - | TRBJ2-7 | many
TGCAGTGCTAGCGACAGTTACAACCTCAATCAGCCCCAGCATTTT | CSASDSYNLNQPQHF | 15 | TRBV20-1 | - | TRBJ1-5 | few
TGTGCGCGTAGGGCGTGGGGGTTCTTC | CARRAWGFF | 9 | TRBV21-1 | - | TRBJ2-1 | -
TGCGCCAGCAGCTACGGGAACACTGAAGCTTTCTTT | CASSYGNTEAFF | 12 | TRBV4-1 | - | TRBJ1-1 | -
TGTGCCAGCAGCCTCGATTTCGAGACTAACTCCTACGAGCAGTACTTC | CASSLDFETNSYEQYF | 16 | TRBV6-5 | - | TRBJ2-7 | few
TGCGCCAGCAGCTTGGCCGAGTCCCGGTGGGACGAGCAGTACTTC | CASSLAESRWDEQYF | 15 | TRBV5-1 | - | TRBJ2-7 | -